The clone carrying this TCR beta chain appeared many times. What it binds is not known. This sample was taken from a study of human T cells and chemical hapten exposure. Time point described: patch test 1, 2 weeks after DPC sensitization. Noted treatment: therapeutic diphenylcyclopropenone sensitization with weekly scalp DPC. Donors were 18 to 70-year-old alopecia patients suitable for DPC. CDR1 is SGHRS and CDR2 is YFSETQ in the germline V gene. Trimming cost V 4 bases and J 5 bases; bases outside gene matches: 12. The CDR3 has 16 amino acids. General study results and limits: Patch test score was positively correlated with the counts of PT1 expanded TCRs.

Using its own MiXCR run on the RACE reads, TCRdb lists one record per CDR3 protein. The sample comprises roughly 360,000 distinct CDR3 sequences, 4.8% of which are singletons, and 2% to 2.5% rests with the top ten. The chain has TRBV5-1 and TRBJ1-2, with 9 bases aligning to TRBD1. The source material was whole blood, sampled in connection with sensitization to the hapten diphenylcyclopropenone (DPC). This receptor was obtained from a woman aged 50 to 60 with alopecia areata. Some clones in this sample may be carry-over from other donors' samples. This CDR3 reads CASSPGFGDREYGYTF. The CDR3 DNA reads TGCGCCAGCAGCCCGGGATTCGGGGACAGGGAGTATGGCTACACCTTC.